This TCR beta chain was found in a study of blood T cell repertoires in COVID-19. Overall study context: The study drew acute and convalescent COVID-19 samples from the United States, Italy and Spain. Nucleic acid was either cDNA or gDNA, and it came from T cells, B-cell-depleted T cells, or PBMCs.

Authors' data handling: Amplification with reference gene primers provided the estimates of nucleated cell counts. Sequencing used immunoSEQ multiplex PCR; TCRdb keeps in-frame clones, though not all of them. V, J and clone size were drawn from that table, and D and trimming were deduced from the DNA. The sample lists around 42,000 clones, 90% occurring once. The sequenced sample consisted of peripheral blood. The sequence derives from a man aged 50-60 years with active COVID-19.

The CDR3 loop is CASNKNRGTGELFF. CDR3 bases: TGTGCCAGCAACAAGAACAGGGGCACCGGGGAGCTGTTTTTT. The rearrangement joins TRBV12-1 to TRBJ2-2; TRBD1 was called by the table and not checked on the DNA. TRBV12-1 is given as a pseudogene. The CDR3 is 14 residues long.